Presented here are 24 T cell receptor beta chains from one specimen sequenced in a study of beta chain features in type 1 diabetes listed by TCRdb under 2018. What the authors observed across the whole study: Type 1 diabetes patients showed a moderate but significant shortening of TCRB CDR3 length in all four CD4+ subsets.

Their cognate antigens are unknown. Library construction relied on the immunoSEQ multiplex PCR assay. The entire amount of isolated RNA was reverse transcribed using the High Capacity cDNA Reverse Transcription Kit, so the sequenced TCRB transcripts were expressed ones. Imported from immuneACCESS, the table was reduced by TCRdb to in-frame sequences with V and J called. These copies leave out some clones; in studies compared against another copy, an unresolved V gene accounts for under half, and the cause of the remainder is not known. The sample table holds approximately 170,000 clones, of which roughly 65% were seen once. The top ten clones comprise 0.08% to 0.095% of the sample. Input material: naive CD4+ T cells from blood. Sample cell subset or site, as interpreted from the label and publication: true naive CD4+ T cells. The source of these receptors is a man in his thirties or forties with type 1 diabetes.

The V call is TRBV25-1, the J call TRBJ2-5, with TRBD1 identical over 7 bases. The germline V gene encodes CDR1 MGHDK and CDR2 SYGVNS. V lost 4 bases to trimming and J lost 2 bases; unmatched junction nucleotides: 7. This CDR3 spans 15 amino acids. CDR3 amino acids: CASSATRGQQETQYF. The CDR3 nucleotides are TGTGCCAGCAGTGCCACACGGGGACAGCAAGAGACCCAGTACTTC.

The chain uses TRBV20-1 and TRBJ1-2; D is ambiguous. V was trimmed by 1 base and J by 10 bases, leaving 10 bases between them. This CDR3 contains 11 residues. Germline assignment: CDR1 DFQATT and CDR2 SNEGSKA (reference sequence). CDR3 protein: CSARVRRAYTF. CDR3 nucleotides: TGCAGTGCTAGAGTTCGCCGGGCCTACACCTTC.

The V and J genes are TRBV28 and TRBJ2-3, with 7 bases aligning to TRBD1. V lost 5 bases and J lost 2; bases outside the gene matches: 10. In germline, CDR1 is MDHEN, CDR2 SYDVKM. The CDR3 covers 16 residues. DNA of the CDR3: TGTGCCAGCAGTCCATATTCGGGACAGCCCACAGATACGCAGTATTTT. Its translation: CASSPYSGQPTDTQYF.

The chain has TRBV5-4 and TRBJ2-1; D perhaps matches TRBD2 (5 bases). Germline loops: CDR1 SGHNT, CDR2 YYREEE (reference sequence). The CDR3 is 11 residues long. Between the trimmed V and J ends, which lost 7 bases and 5 bases, there was a span of 7 bases. CDR3 in DNA: TGTGCCAGCGGAGCGGACAATGAGCAGTTCTTC. Translation gives CASGADNEQFF.

This rearrangement joins TRBV4-3 to TRBJ1-2; D unclear. The length of the CDR3 is 12 residues. Trimming took 3 bases from V and 5 from J, leaving 7 bases between them. CDR1 LGHNA and CDR2 YSLEER come from the germline V gene. In nucleotides, the CDR3 is TGCGCCAGCAGCCACGATTCTTATGGCTACACCTTC. It translates to CASSHDSYGYTF.

This clone was counted once. The chain joins TRBV7-2 to TRBJ2-3; possibly TRBD2 for D (6 bases). This CDR3 has 14 residues. Germline loops: CDR1 SGHTA, CDR2 FQGNSA. Trimming cost V 2 bases and J 6 bases, with 12 bases left between them. In DNA form, the CDR3 reads TGTGCCAGCAGCTTAAGGACGGGGGTCGATACGCAGTATTTT. It is translated as CASSLRTGVDTQYF.

This chain links TRBV10-2 with TRBJ2-5; TRBD2 is a possible D gene (6 bases). CDR1 WSHSY and CDR2 SAAADI come from the germline V gene. The CDR3 has 13 amino acids. V was clipped by 0 bases and J by 10 bases, with 12 bases between them. CDR3 bases: TGCGCCAGCAGTGAGTCTACCCTCGGGAGCCAGTACTTC. This gives the protein CASSESTLGSQYF.

The rearrangement joins TRBV25-1 to TRBJ2-7; 7 bases agree with TRBD1. Trimming removed 4 bases from V and 3 bases from J; junction bases left unmatched: 6. The length of the CDR3 is 14 residues. Per the germline V gene, CDR1 is MGHDK and CDR2 is SYGVNS. CDR3 in amino acids: CASSARTGFYEQYF. CDR3 in DNA: TGTGCCAGCAGTGCCAGGACAGGCTTCTACGAGCAGTACTTC.

V usage is TRBV25-1 and J usage is TRBJ1-5; D is undetermined. CDR1 and CDR2 from the germline V gene are MGHDK and SYGVNS. This CDR3 is 13 amino acids long. V lost 4 bases to trimming and J lost 7 bases, with 11 bases between them. This CDR3 reads CASSGGQAQPQHF. For the CDR3, the DNA is TGTGCCAGCAGTGGCGGGCAGGCGCAGCCCCAGCATTTT.

Comment on this clone: Other DNA sequences in the sample encode the same CDR3. The chain couples TRBV29-1 to TRBJ2-5, with D unclear. V was trimmed by 4 bases and J by 4 bases, leaving 4 bases between them. Germline-derived CDR1 and CDR2 are SQVTM and ANQGSEA. The CDR3 contains 10 residues. CDR3 amino acids: CSVAVETQYF. In nucleotides, the CDR3 is TGCAGCGTTGCGGTAGAGACCCAGTACTTC.

The V and J genes are TRBV30 and TRBJ2-7, with 9 positions matching TRBD1. Germline V gene data show CDR1 as GTSNPN and CDR2 as SVGIG (reference sequence). V shed 5 bases and J 2 bases; nucleotides not matched to a gene: 13. CDR3 length equals 16 residues. CDR3 amino acids: CAWGTSRDRATYEQYF. CDR3 DNA: TGTGCCTGGGGAACATCCCGGGACAGGGCCACCTACGAGCAGTACTTC.

This clone has more than one count but fewer than ten. Other DNA sequences in the sample encode the same CDR3. The chain is built from TRBV15 and TRBJ2-6; no definite D call. V dropped 0 bases and J dropped 0 bases, with 3 bases sitting between them. The CDR3 is made up of 15 amino acids. Germline CDR1 is LNHNV and CDR2 is YYDKDF (reference sequence). In nucleotides, the CDR3 is TGTGCCACCAGCAGAGACAACTCTGGGGCCAACGTCCTGACTTTC. Translated: CATSRDNSGANVLTF.

The chain combines TRBV7-2 with TRBJ1-5, with D possibly TRBD1 on 5 matching bases. Germline V gene sequence: CDR1 SGHTA, CDR2 FQGNSA. CDR3 size: 18 residues. Deletions cut 1 base from V and 2 bases from J, with 18 bases between. CDR3 loop: CASSLEGIRGWGNQPQHF. CDR3 in DNA: TGTGCCAGCAGCTTAGAGGGGATCCGGGGATGGGGCAATCAGCCCCAGCATTTT.

The rearrangement links TRBV29-1 to TRBJ1-2; D remains ambiguous. The CDR3 length is 11 residues. CDR1 and CDR2 (germline): SQVTM, ANQGSEA. V gave up 0 bases and J gave up 4 bases, with 3 bases separating them. The CDR3 is CSVEESYGYTF. For the CDR3, the DNA is TGCAGCGTTGAAGAATCCTATGGCTACACCTTC.

The CDR3 is CASSGPRAGARTDTQYF. The CDR3 bases are TGTGCCAGCAGCGGCCCGCGAGCGGGGGCCCGCACAGATACGCAGTATTTT. This rearrangement joins TRBV9 to TRBJ2-3, with 8 bases aligning to TRBD2. Germline loops: CDR1 SGDLS, CDR2 YYNGEE. J lost 1 base, V lost 3 bases, and 10 bases had no gene match. This CDR3 contains 17 residues.

In nucleotides, the CDR3 is TGTGCCAGCAGCTTTTCCGACAGGGGTAATTCACCCCTCCACTTT. Amino acids: CASSFSDRGNSPLHF. The chain carries TRBV7-9 and TRBJ1-6, with 8 bases identical to TRBD1. Looked up from germline, CDR1 is SEHNR and CDR2 is FQNEAQ (reference sequence). The CDR3 extends over 15 amino acids. The ends lost 3 bases at V and 6 bases at J; junction bases unmatched: 4.

This clone was picked up one time. This rearrangement joins TRBV5-1 to TRBJ1-1, with D uncertain. Per the germline V gene, CDR1 is SGHRS and CDR2 is YFSETQ. Trimming left V 0 bases short and J 10 bases short, with 19 bases between. This CDR3 has 15 amino acids. The CDR3: CASSLDGPRETRAFF. The CDR3, as DNA: TGCGCCAGCAGCTTGGATGGTCCTAGGGAGACCCGAGCTTTCTTT.

Only a few counts were recorded for this clone. V and J are TRBV7-9 and TRBJ1-6; the match to TRBD1 covers 7 bases. J was trimmed by 3 bases and V by 6 bases; bases with no gene match: 2. The CDR3 length is 14 residues. Per germline, CDR1 SEHNR and CDR2 FQNEAQ (reference sequence). The CDR3 sequence is CASSSGGYNSPLHF. Written as DNA, the CDR3 is TGTGCCAGCAGTTCAGGGGGCTATAATTCACCCCTCCACTTT.

This chain connects TRBV2 to TRBJ2-3; D is unclear. Germline loops: CDR1 SNHLY, CDR2 FYNNEI. CDR3 length: 15 amino acids. The ends were cut back, 4 bases at V and 1 base at J, with 12 bases in the middle. In DNA, the CDR3 is TGTGCCAGCAGTGGGCTGGGCGGCCGCACAGATACGCAGTATTTT. This sequence encodes CASSGLGGRTDTQYF.

The J gene is TRBJ1-6, the V gene TRBV5-6; unclear D gene. Trimming shortened V by 0 bases and J by 6 bases, and 13 bases separated the two germline ends. The CDR3 is 16 amino acids. The germline CDR1 and CDR2 sequences are SGHDT and YYEEEE. As DNA, the CDR3 is TGTGCCAGCAGCTTGGAGGGCCAGGCTCCTAATTCACCCCTCCACTTT. This gives the protein CASSLEGQAPNSPLHF.

This clone has only a few counts. This chain links TRBV30 with TRBJ1-2, with D unresolved. The CDR3 extends over 12 amino acids. V was shortened by 4 bases and J by 8 bases, with 14 bases between the two germline ends. Germline assignment: CDR1 GTSNPN and CDR2 SVGIG (reference sequence). This CDR3 reads CAWNPGIGGYTF. In nucleotides, the CDR3 is TGTGCCTGGAATCCGGGGATAGGAGGCTACACCTTC.

V and J are TRBV6-5 and TRBJ2-1; 8 bases agree with TRBD1. Germline trimming cut 7 bases from V and 2 bases from J; bases unmatched to any gene: 4. The CDR3 spans 14 residues. The germline V gene has CDR1 MNHEY and CDR2 SVGAGI. The DNA for the CDR3 is TGTGCCAGCACCCCGACAGGGGCCTACAATGAGCAGTTCTTC. Its translation: CASTPTGAYNEQFF.

The V gene is TRBV15, the J gene TRBJ2-7; TRBD2 is a possible D gene (6 bases). Trimming cost V 5 bases and J 2 bases, with 13 bases left between them. There are 14 residues in the CDR3. CDR1 LNHNV and CDR2 YYDKDF come from the germline V gene (reference sequence). CDR3 sequence reads: CATSSRAGAYEQYF. CDR3 DNA sequence: TGTGCCACCAGCTCTCGAGCGGGCGCCTACGAGCAGTACTTC.

This chain uses TRBV4-2 with TRBJ1-1; D gene ambiguous. The CDR3 runs to 11 residues. V was trimmed by 3 bases and J by 1 base, leaving 0 bases between them. CDR1 is LGHNA and CDR2 is YNFKEQ in the germline V gene. The CDR3 DNA follows: TGTGCCAGCAGCCAGAACACTGAAGCTTTCTTT. Protein product: CASSQNTEAFF.